These 18 T cell receptor beta chains originate from one sample sequenced in a study of T-cell memory formation after mild COVID-19. TCRdb ran MiXCR on the 5' RACE reads and lists one entry per CDR3 protein. The sample has fewer than 350,000 distinct CDR3 sequences; under 20% are singletons. Sequencing used PBMCs or a T cell subset sorted from them (not recorded which). The receptors here all came from a man aged 18 to 30 who had mild COVID-19 (a few samples of this study predate the infection). Cell type and time point are not known.

This clonotype was found a few times. The CDR3 protein is CASSFGAHNEQFF. Written as DNA, the CDR3 is TGTGCCAGCAGCTTCGGGGCTCACAATGAGCAGTTCTTC. The chain employs TRBV7-2 and TRBJ2-1; D is perhaps TRBD1 or TRBD2 (5 bases each). Germline loops: CDR1 SGHTA, CDR2 FQGNSA. Between the trimmed V and J ends, which lost 3 bases and 5 bases, there was a span of 8 bases. This CDR3 is 13 amino acids long.

In this sample, this clonotype turned up a few times. The CDR3 is CASSLIDRGRKETQYF. CDR3 sequence (DNA): TGTGCCAGCAGCTTAATCGACAGGGGGCGAAAAGAGACCCAGTACTTC. The chain couples TRBV7-2 to TRBJ2-5, with 10 bases that match TRBD1. Germline CDR1 and CDR2: SGHTA and FQGNSA. Germline trimming cut 2 bases from V and 3 bases from J; bases unmatched to any gene: 6. This CDR3 spans 16 amino acids.

The chain joins TRBV12-3 or TRBV12-4 to TRBJ2-5, with D unresolved. V dropped 6 bases and J dropped 5 bases, with 13 bases sitting between them. The CDR3 consists of 13 residues. The CDR3 spells CASSPDFGETQYF. Written as DNA, the CDR3 is TGTGCCAGCAGCCCGGATTTTGGGGAGACCCAGTACTTC.

This clonotype was counted at least ten times. V gene TRBV7-3 combines with J gene TRBJ2-3, with D unclear. There are 16 residues in the CDR3. Germline V gives CDR1 SGHTA, CDR2 FQGTGA. The V end was cut by 5 bases, the J end by 0 bases, with 15 bases between. Written as DNA, the CDR3 is TGTGCCAGCAGCCCCCTCTCCGGGTATAGCACAGATACGCAGTATTTT. It encodes CASSPLSGYSTDTQYF.

This clonotype appeared a few times. This chain joins TRBV2 and TRBJ2-1, with TRBD2 identical over 9 bases. From germline, CDR1 is SNHLY and CDR2 FYNNEI. The CDR3 runs to 15 residues. V lost 6 bases and J lost 13; bases outside the gene matches: 16. The DNA for the CDR3 is TGTGCCAGCAGAGCCGAAGTGGGGGCAGCGGGGGGACAGTTCTTC. It specifies CASRAEVGAAGGQFF.

This clonotype was picked up one time. In DNA form, the CDR3 reads TGTGCCAGCACCCGTCGAAGCGGGAGCACAGATACGCAGTATTTT. Its translation: CASTRRSGSTDTQYF. J is TRBJ2-3 and V is TRBV7-2; D is possibly TRBD2 (6 bases). Germline values: CDR1 SGHTA, CDR2 FQGNSA. Between the trimmed V and J ends, which lost 7 bases and 0 bases, there was a span of 14 bases. This CDR3 spans 15 amino acids.

This clonotype occurred a few times. V and J are TRBV12-3 or TRBV12-4 and TRBJ1-1; the match to TRBD1 covers 7 bases. Trimming removed 6 bases from V and 3 bases from J; junction bases left unmatched: 4. This CDR3 has 13 amino acids. This chain's CDR3 is CASRYRGDTEAFF. For the CDR3, the DNA is TGTGCCAGCAGGTACAGGGGTGACACTGAAGCTTTCTTT.

V gene TRBV13 combines with J gene TRBJ2-1; 16 bases are a match to TRBD2. The CDR3 sequence is 18 residues long. Unmatched junction bases numbered 3, after V lost 3 bases and J lost 1 base. Germline V CDR1 and CDR2: PRHDT, FYEKMQ (reference sequence). CDR3 DNA: TGTGCCAGCAGCTTGGGACTAGCGGGGGGGTCGTCCTACAATGAGCAGTTCTTC. This sequence encodes CASSLGLAGGSSYNEQFF.

This clonotype was found a few times. The CDR3 loop is CATSDGTGLGGYTF. The CDR3 nucleotides read TGTGCCACCAGTGACGGGACAGGGCTTGGAGGCTACACCTTC. This rearrangement joins TRBV24-1 to TRBJ1-2; TRBD1 agrees at 9 bases. Per germline, CDR1 KGHDR and CDR2 SFDVKD. Trimming removed 4 bases from V and 8 bases from J; junction bases left unmatched: 7. The CDR3 length is 14 residues.

This clonotype has only a few counts. This chain links TRBV5-1 with TRBJ1-1, with TRBD1 as a possible D gene (5 bases). Germline loops: CDR1 SGHRS, CDR2 YFSETQ. The CDR3 covers 13 residues. V was cut by 0 bases and J by 11 bases, with 14 bases left in between. CDR3 DNA sequence: TGCGCCAGCAGCTTGGGGGTCACCAGGGAGGCTTTCTTT. Residues: CASSLGVTREAFF.

The chain links TRBV15 to TRBJ2-7; 10 positions match TRBD1. Germline CDR1 is LNHNV and CDR2 is YYDKDF (reference sequence). V gave up 2 bases and J gave up 3 bases; unmatched junction bases: 4. The CDR3 length is 15 residues. The CDR3: CATSRPDRGNYEQYF. The CDR3 coding sequence is TGTGCCACCAGCAGACCGGACAGGGGGAACTACGAGCAGTACTTC.

This chain uses TRBV4-2 with TRBJ1-1; D ambiguous. The V gene lost 1 base and the J gene lost 5 bases, with 5 bases spanning the gap. CDR1 is LGHNA and CDR2 is YNFKEQ in the germline V gene. The CDR3 consists of 12 residues. The DNA of the CDR3 is TGTGCCAGCAGCCAAGCCTCGACTGAAGCTTTCTTT. Translation gives CASSQASTEAFF.

The sample holds a few counts of this clonotype. The rearrangement links TRBV28 to TRBJ1-5; tentative D call: TRBD1 (5 bases). The V end was cut by 3 bases, the J end by 2 bases, with 11 bases between. This CDR3 is 15 amino acids long. From germline, CDR1 is MDHEN and CDR2 SYDVKM. In nucleotides, the CDR3 is TGTGCCAGCAGTTTCTGGGACGGCGGCAATCAGCCCCAGCATTTT. Its protein is CASSFWDGGNQPQHF.

The chain employs TRBV19 and TRBJ2-1; D remains ambiguous. The CDR3 has 15 amino acids. Germline V gives CDR1 LNHDA, CDR2 SQIVND (reference sequence). V lost 3 bases and J 7 bases, leaving 16 bases between the germline ends. CDR3 coding DNA: TGTGCCAGTAGTATTCATGGCGGCGTTAGGAATGAGCAGTTCTTC. The encoded protein is CASSIHGGVRNEQFF.

This clonotype was picked up many times. The CDR3 DNA is TGCGCCAGCAGCCCCGGGACAGGCGGAGATACGCAGTATTTT. Its translation: CASSPGTGGDTQYF. V gene TRBV5-1 combines with J gene TRBJ2-3, with 8 bases matching TRBD1. V shed 4 bases, J shed 5 bases, and the junction held 6 bases outside the gene matches. Germline V lookup: CDR1 SGHRS, CDR2 YFSETQ. The CDR3 totals 14 residues. The variable domain in full, completed from reference TRBV5-1 and TRBJ2-3, reads KAGVTQTPRYLIKTRGQQVTLSCSPISGHRSVSWYQQTPGQGLQFLFEYFSETQRNKGNFPGRFSGRQFSNSRSEMNVSTLELGDSALYLCASSPGTGGDTQYFGPGTRLTVL.

J is TRBJ1-1 and V is TRBV30; a possible D gene is TRBD1 (5 bases). V was trimmed by 5 bases and J by 4 bases, leaving 8 bases between them. This CDR3 is built from 11 residues. Germline CDR1 is GTSNPN and CDR2 is SVGIG (reference sequence). This chain's CDR3 is CAWRDLTEAFF. The CDR3 DNA reads as TGTGCCTGGCGGGACCTCACTGAAGCTTTCTTT.

This clonotype occurred a few times. This chain links TRBV28 with TRBJ1-1; D might be TRBD1 (5 bases). The V gene lost 7 bases and the J gene lost 3 bases, with 12 bases spanning the gap. The CDR3 runs to 13 residues. In germline, CDR1 is MDHEN, CDR2 SYDVKM. The CDR3 bases are TGTGCCAGCACCCCGTCGGGGGACACTGAAGCTTTCTTT. Its translation: CASTPSGDTEAFF.

The chain couples TRBV5-1 to TRBJ2-1; 13 bases map to TRBD2. V lost 1 base, J lost 5 bases, and 3 bases stayed unmatched. The CDR3 extends over 16 amino acids. The germline V gene encodes CDR1 SGHRS and CDR2 YFSETQ. The CDR3 coding sequence is TGCGCCAGCAGCTTGCCGGGACTAGCGGGGAACAATGAGCAGTTCTTC. This gives the protein CASSLPGLAGNNEQFF.